This entry lists 10 T cell receptor beta chains sequenced from one sample in a study of radiotherapy plus CTLA-4 blockade in lung cancer. Sequencing used immunoSEQ multiplex PCR; TCRdb keeps in-frame clones, though not all of them. The profile covers approximately 89,000 clones, with 60% to 85% appearing a single time and approximately 3.9% taken by the ten largest. The sequencing here drew on peripheral blood, taken from a patient treated with radiotherapy plus ipilimumab. The receptors derive from a human donor with non-small cell lung cancer who had a partial response to radiotherapy plus ipilimumab. Some clones in this sample may be carry-over from other donors' samples.

This chain connects TRBV7-9 to TRBJ2-1, with TRBD1 matching over 7 bases. The CDR3 runs 16 residues. Germline loops: CDR1 SEHNR, CDR2 FQNEAQ (reference sequence). With V trimmed by 5 bases and J by 5 bases, 12 bases remained unmatched. The CDR3, as DNA: TGTGCCAGCAGCGGGCACACCGGGACAGTGGACAATGAGCAGTTCTTC. This encodes CASSGHTGTVDNEQFF.

The chain recombines TRBV29-1 with TRBJ1-1; D is perhaps TRBD1 (5 bases). CDR1 and CDR2 (germline): SQVTM, ANQGSEA. This CDR3 spans 14 amino acids. The V end lost 7 bases, the J end lost 0 bases, and 15 bases lay between the germline ends. This CDR3 reads CSAGLGDMNTEAFF. CDR3 DNA: TGCAGCGCGGGTCTAGGGGATATGAACACTGAAGCTTTCTTT.

The chain combines TRBV6-5 with TRBJ1-2; perhaps TRBD1 as D (5 bases). The CDR3 totals 13 residues. The V gene's germline CDR1 is MNHEY and CDR2 SVGAGI. V shed 5 bases and J shed 8 bases, with 15 bases lying between them. CDR3 region: CASSRTQPRGYTF. The CDR3 coding sequence is TGTGCCAGCAGTCGGACACAGCCGCGGGGCTACACCTTC.

V is TRBV7-6 and J is TRBJ2-5, with D possibly being TRBD2 (7 bases). Germline assignment: CDR1 SGHVS and CDR2 FNYEAQ. The CDR3 contains 15 residues. Between the trimmed V and J ends, which lost 5 bases and 5 bases, there was a span of 18 bases. The CDR3 bases are TGTGCCAGCAGCGATAATCGGGGGGCTATGGAGACCCAGTACTTC. It translates to CASSDNRGAMETQYF. Full variable domain (rest looked up from reference TRBV7-6 and TRBJ2-5): GAGVSQSPRYKVTKRGQDVALRCDPISGHVSLYWYRQALGQGPEFLTYFNYEAQQDKSGLPNDRFSAERPEGSISTLTIQRTEQRDSAMYRCASSDNRGAMETQYFGPGTRLLVL.

The count of this clone is one. This chain joins TRBV27 and TRBJ1-6; D gene uncertain. V was shortened by 4 bases and J by 11 bases, with 9 bases between the two germline ends. The length of the CDR3 is 12 residues. Germline lookup yields CDR1 MNHEY and CDR2 SMNVEV (reference sequence). The CDR3 protein is CASSSRGPPLHF. CDR3 coding DNA: TGTGCCAGCAGTTCTCGCGGTCCACCCCTCCACTTT.

The chain combines TRBV2 with TRBJ1-5; the D is unclear. Per germline, CDR1 SNHLY and CDR2 FYNNEI. The V end was cut by 2 bases, the J end by 2 bases, with 19 bases between. The CDR3 runs to 18 residues. Here the CDR3 reads CASSEISPGRSGNQPQHF. For the CDR3, the DNA is TGTGCCAGCAGTGAAATATCGCCCGGGAGGAGTGGCAATCAGCCCCAGCATTTT. Based on the CDR3 plus reference TRBV2 and TRBJ1-5, the full variable domain is EPEVTQTPSHQVTQMGQEVILRCVPISNHLYFYWYRQILGQKVEFLVSFYNNEISEKSEIFDDQFSVERPDGSNFTLKIRSTKLEDSAMYFCASSEISPGRSGNQPQHFGDGTRLSIL.

This clone came up once. The chain is built from TRBV18 and TRBJ1-2, with a weak D call TRBD1 (5 bases). CDR1 and CDR2 from the germline V gene are KGHSH and LQKENI. CDR3 length: 13 amino acids. Trimming pared 5 bases from V and 11 bases from J, leaving 18 bases between. CDR3 DNA: TGTGCCAGCTCAGTCGACGGTCCGGGGGGGTACACCTTC. Translation: CASSVDGPGGYTF.

This rearrangement joins TRBV5-1 to TRBJ2-2; 10 bases fit TRBD2. This CDR3 comprises 16 residues. In germline, CDR1 is SGHRS, CDR2 YFSETQ. V was clipped by 2 bases and J by 6 bases; unmatched bases: 7. CDR3 nucleotides: TGCGCCAGCAGCTTACAGGCTAGCGGGAGTCCCGGGGAGCTGTTTTTT. This gives the protein CASSLQASGSPGELFF.

The chain couples TRBV9 to TRBJ2-1; tentatively, D is TRBD1 (5 bases). The CDR3 covers 14 residues. V was pared by 0 bases and J by 10 bases, with 14 bases between. Per the germline V gene, CDR1 is SGDLS and CDR2 is YYNGEE. DNA of the CDR3: TGTGCCAGCAGCGTAGGCAGGGTTATGGGAGAGCAGTTCTTC. It is translated as CASSVGRVMGEQFF.

The rearrangement joins TRBV28 to TRBJ2-7, with D perhaps TRBD1 (5 bases). The V gene lost 4 bases and the J gene lost 1 base, with 11 bases spanning the gap. Germline loops: CDR1 MDHEN, CDR2 SYDVKM. This CDR3 has 14 residues. The CDR3 protein is CASSSRTPSYEQYF. CDR3 DNA sequence: TGTGCCAGCAGTTCACGGACACCTTCCTACGAGCAGTACTTC.